The TCR beta chain described here comes from a study of identical twins. Germline loops: CDR1 SGHTA, CDR2 FQGNSA. This CDR3 is 16 amino acids long. V lost 7 bases and J lost 3; bases outside the gene matches: 12. TCRdb used MiXCR to reprocess the 5' RACE reads, holding one entry per CDR3 protein. This table holds 500,000 to 600,000 distinct CDR3 sequences, approximately 22% found once. This clonotype has a single count. Its target is unknown. Study results and limitations: Carriage of fewer insertions was seen in abundant cord blood beta clonotypes, whereas memory repertoires showed none. Weaker excess twin sharing was seen among beta out-of-frame sequences.

These data are also associated with another study on T cells expressing NK-cell markers. Per that paper: Source material for TCR beta repertoires consisted of sorted CD3+CD56+NKG2C+, CD3+CD56+NKG2C- and CD3+CD56-NKG2C+ T cells.

The receptor comes from a woman under 30 in good health. This rearrangement joins TRBV7-2 to TRBJ2-3; TRBD2 matches at 8 bases. Material for sequencing was CD4+ T cells sorted from blood. CDR3 loop: CASTAREGGRTDTQYF. CDR3 bases: TGTGCCAGCACCGCACGGGAGGGAGGGCGGACAGATACGCAGTATTTT.